This T cell receptor (beta chain) stems from a study of T cells after somatic rescue of genetic block. Deletions cut 5 bases from V and 8 bases from J, with 6 bases between. The CDR3 totals 11 residues. Per the germline V gene, CDR1 is MNHNY and CDR2 is SVGAGI (reference sequence). TCRdb's table, derived via immunoSEQ multiplex PCR, lists solely in-frame clones and lacks some. The sample includes 10,000 to 15,000 clones, 65% to 75% of them seen just once. The rearrangement joins TRBV6-6 to TRBJ2-2; TRBD2 is a possible D gene (5 bases). The sequence came from a boy between 10 and 17 years old. Specimen: peripheral blood mononuclear cells (PBMCs). The CDR3 DNA sequence: TGTGCCAGCAGTCCGGGGGGGGAGCTGTTTTTT. This sequence encodes CASSPGGELFF.